The TCR beta chain described here comes from a study of T cells after yellow fever vaccination. Whole-study findings and limits: Faster peaking, at day 5 versus 15, marked a secondary response that was weaker. Abundant clonotypes from the bulk population could contaminate FACS-sorted repertoires.

This clonotype was detected a few times. The antigen is unknown. TCR cDNA was made by 5'RACE template switching, adding a universal primer site and UMIs. From the 5' RACE reads, TCRdb called clonotypes with MiXCR, one entry per CDR3 protein. The table includes hundreds of thousands of distinct CDR3 sequences, around an eighth detected once. Per the germline V gene, CDR1 is SNHLY and CDR2 is FYNNEI. With 8 bases clipped from V and 13 bases from J, the junction kept 8 bases outside the gene matches. The CDR3 loop spans 13 amino acids. The receptor's source is a young man who received the YFV17D yellow fever vaccine. The source material was PBMCs, sampled on the day of the yellow fever booster vaccination. The chain employs TRBV2 and TRBJ2-1; 13 nucleotides align to TRBD2. For the CDR3, the DNA is TGTGCCAGCCGGACTAGCGGGAGCGAATTCCAGTTCTTC. Protein product: CASRTSGSEFQFF.